The rows below give T cell receptor beta chains drawn from one sample of a study of T-cell reconstitution after alpha-beta-depleted transplantation in children. TCRdb passed the PCR reads through MiXCR, listing each CDR3 protein once. The table lists 500,000 to 650,000 distinct CDR3 sequences, approximately 13% of them singletons. The material was PBMCs, mostly from graft donor cells, obtained 360 days after TCRalphabeta/CD19-depleted stem cell transplant. These receptor sequences come from a male patient between 5 and 17 years old who had a stem cell transplant for acute myeloid leukemia, so the T cells may come from the graft donor. Both conserved end residues are part of each CDR3. Each record gives: J gene, V gene, D gene, clone size, CDR3 protein, CDR3 DNA. A D gene is named only where the DNA matches it firmly. Size is stated for part of the rows, as once, few or many counts, or as a class when the clone is expanded.

>TRBJ1-5|TRBV20-1|TRBD1|.
CSALTGTGEDQPQHF
TGCAGTGCCCTCACCGGGACAGGGGAAGATCAGCCCCAGCATTTT
>TRBJ2-1|TRBV7-9|.|.
CASSLKNNEQFF
TGTGCCAGCAGCTTAAAGAACAATGAGCAGTTCTTC
>TRBJ2-3|TRBV29-1|TRBD2|many
CSVVAGGRTDTQYF
TGCAGCGTTGTAGCGGGAGGGCGCACAGATACGCAGTATTTT
>TRBJ2-7|TRBV12-3/TRBV12-4|TRBD2|.
CASSTIAGGPFEQYF
TGTGCCAGCAGTACTATAGCGGGAGGGCCTTTCGAGCAGTACTTC
>TRBJ2-3|TRBV7-2|TRBD2|once
CASSLGGRGADTQYF
TGTGCCAGCAGCTTAGGCGGGAGAGGGGCAGATACGCAGTATTTT
>TRBJ2-3|TRBV10-3|TRBD2|few
CAISNWPSGRADTQYF
TGTGCCATCAGTAACTGGCCCAGCGGGAGGGCGGATACGCAGTATTTT
>TRBJ2-7|TRBV6-9|.|.
CASTGFVLARGWGSYEQYF
TGTGCCAGCACTGGGTTTGTGCTAGCTCGGGGGTGGGGGTCCTACGAGCAGTACTTC
>TRBJ2-5|TRBV20-1|.|few
CSARDLTLQETQYF
TGCAGTGCTAGAGATCTGACCCTCCAAGAGACCCAGTACTTC
>TRBJ2-5|TRBV28|.|many
CASSASETQYF
TGTGCCAGCAGTGCCTCAGAGACCCAGTACTTC
>TRBJ2-7|TRBV4-3|TRBD2|few
CASSQLLAGSSYEQYF
TGCGCCAGCAGCCAATTACTAGCGGGATCCTCCTACGAGCAGTACTTC
>TRBJ2-7|TRBV18|.|.
CASSRNFSQEGHEQYF
TGTGCCAGCTCACGAAACTTCTCCCAGGAGGGGCACGAGCAGTACTTC
>TRBJ2-1|TRBV24-1|TRBD2|.
CATSDLGQGTGTSGSRSYNEQFF
TGTGCCACCAGTGATTTGGGACAGGGAACCGGGACTAGCGGGAGTCGATCCTACAATGAGCAGTTCTTC
>TRBJ2-7|TRBV5-1|TRBD2|many
CASSSGLAADSYEQHF
TGCGCCAGCAGCTCTGGACTAGCAGCGGACTCCTACGAGCAGCACTTC
>TRBJ2-5|TRBV29-1|.|many
CSVEGLGTQYF
TGCAGCGTTGAAGGATTGGGGACCCAGTACTTC
>TRBJ2-1|TRBV4-3|.|.
CASSQDSTYNEQFF
TGCGCCAGCAGCCAAGATTCGACGTACAATGAGCAGTTCTTC
>TRBJ2-5|TRBV5-8|TRBD1|many
CASSFGTGVQETQYF
TGTGCCAGCAGCTTCGGGACAGGGGTCCAAGAGACCCAGTACTTC